These 9 T cell receptor beta chains originate from one sample sequenced in a study of beta chain features in type 1 diabetes (dated by TCRdb to the late 2010s). The library was produced with the immunoSEQ multiplex PCR assay. All of the isolated RNA was reverse transcribed with the High Capacity cDNA Reverse Transcription Kit, so expressed TCRB transcripts were sequenced. TCRdb limited this immuneACCESS table to in-frame rearrangements with V and J called. A share of clones is missing; checked studies link under half to unresolved V genes, and the rest is unexplained. This sample holds around 300,000 clones; about 8% were observed only once. More than 1% of the sample comes from the top ten. Sequenced sample: central memory CD4+ T cells from blood. These receptors originate from a woman between 18 and 30 years old in good health.

This clone occurred a few times. The chain joins TRBV7-2 to TRBJ2-5; D is ambiguous. Trimming left V 1 base short and J 2 bases short, with 11 bases between. Germline V gives CDR1 SGHTA, CDR2 FQGNSA. The CDR3 totals 15 residues. CDR3 sequence: CASSLESQRQETQYF. The CDR3 DNA is TGTGCCAGCAGCTTAGAATCACAGCGACAAGAGACCCAGTACTTC.

The V gene is TRBV5-1, the J gene TRBJ1-5, with 9 bases fitting TRBD1. The germline V gene has CDR1 SGHRS and CDR2 YFSETQ. The CDR3 is 17 amino acids. The J segment lost 4 bases and the V segment lost 3 bases, leaving 11 bases of the junction unmatched. Here the CDR3 DNA reads TGCGCCAGCAGCTCCGGGCCGCCGGGACAGGGTAATCAGCCCCAGCATTTT. Its protein product is CASSSGPPGQGNQPQHF.

J is TRBJ2-5 and V is TRBV6-5; no clear D gene. V gave up 2 bases and J gave up 6 bases, with 10 bases separating them. Germline loops: CDR1 MNHEY, CDR2 SVGAGI. This CDR3 comprises 13 residues. The CDR3 DNA is TGTGCCAGCAGTTACCCCGGCAGAAAGACCCAGTACTTC. It is translated as CASSYPGRKTQYF.

This clone was observed a few times. The genes are TRBV7-2 and TRBJ2-7; D is possibly TRBD1 (6 bases). Trimming removed 4 bases at V and 6 bases at J, with 10 bases between. In germline, CDR1 is SGHTA, CDR2 FQGNSA. CDR3 length: 12 amino acids. In DNA form, the CDR3 reads TGTGCCAGCAGCTCCGGACAGTTCGAGCAGTACTTC. Its translation: CASSSGQFEQYF.

This clone was counted only a few times. V and J are TRBV5-4 and TRBJ2-1, with 7 bases identical to TRBD1. The germline CDR1 and CDR2 sequences are SGHNT and YYREEE (reference sequence). The V segment lost 3 bases and the J segment 1 base; nucleotides outside the gene matches: 4. This CDR3 has 15 amino acids. CDR3: CASSSTGISYNEQFF. The DNA of the CDR3 is TGTGCCAGCAGCTCGACAGGGATATCCTACAATGAGCAGTTCTTC. The full variable domain, with the rest looked up from reference TRBV5-4 and TRBJ2-1, is ETGVTQSPTHLIKTRGQQVTLRCSSQSGHNTVSWYQQALGQGPQFIFQYYREEENGRGNFPPRFSGLQFPNYSSELNVNALELDDSALYLCASSSTGISYNEQFFGPGTRLTVL.

The V call is TRBV7-2, the J call TRBJ1-1; 7 bases line up with TRBD1. V was pared by 6 bases and J by 1 base, with 2 bases of the junction left unmatched. This CDR3 contains 13 residues. Per germline, CDR1 SGHTA and CDR2 FQGNSA. CDR3 sequence (DNA): TGTGCCAGCAGTTACAGGGGGAACACTGAAGCTTTCTTT. Encoded protein: CASSYRGNTEAFF.

V gene TRBV5-1 combines with J gene TRBJ2-7, with D unclear. CDR1 and CDR2 (germline): SGHRS, YFSETQ. V lost 7 bases and J lost 0, with 14 bases in between. The CDR3 totals 14 residues. The CDR3 loop reads CASQPGLGSYEQYV. CDR3 bases: TGCGCCAGCCAACCAGGATTGGGCTCCTACGAGCAGTACGTC.

This sequence joins TRBV15 and TRBJ1-5; D unclear. The CDR3 spans 15 residues. Trimming pared 0 bases from V and 6 bases from J, leaving 12 bases between. Germline CDR1 and CDR2: LNHNV and YYDKDF (reference sequence). The CDR3 region is CATSRDRQDGQPQHF. DNA for the CDR3: TGTGCCACCAGCAGAGATCGCCAGGACGGTCAGCCCCAGCATTTT.

The rearrangement joins TRBV7-2 to TRBJ1-1; D gene unclear. With 2 bases removed from V and 0 bases from J, the gap between germline ends came to 7 bases. The V gene's germline CDR1 is SGHTA and CDR2 FQGNSA. This CDR3 is built from 14 residues. CDR3 residues: CASSLTSLNTEAFF. CDR3 nucleotide sequence: TGTGCCAGCAGCTTAACCTCTCTGAACACTGAAGCTTTCTTT.